These 16 T cell receptor beta chains originate from one sample sequenced in a study of shared clonotypes between healthy human individuals. CD45RO-negative, CCR7-positively selected cells formed the naive CD8 fraction, excluding terminally differentiated effector memory CD45RA+ cells. Data came from immunoSEQ multiplex PCR; TCRdb stores just in-frame clones and leaves some out. The table shows some 1,900,000 clones, with about 95% occurring only once. Sequencing was carried out using naive CD8+ T cells sorted from blood. These receptors all come from a man younger than 35 in good health.

V usage is TRBV7-4 and J usage is TRBJ2-7, with 8 bases matching TRBD2. Per the germline V gene, CDR1 is SGHVT and CDR2 is SQSDAQ. The CDR3 extends over 18 amino acids. Trimming took 5 bases from V and 0 from J; bases not matched to a gene: 15. Here the CDR3 reads CASSPPLAADLSSYEQYF. The CDR3 coding sequence is TGTGCCAGCAGCCCCCCACTAGCGGCCGACCTGAGCTCCTACGAGCAGTACTTC.

The chain couples TRBV9 to TRBJ2-3; tentative D call: TRBD1 (6 bases). V was cut by 4 bases and J by 2 bases, with 14 bases left in between. The CDR3 is 15 amino acids. Germline CDR1 and CDR2: SGDLS and YYNGEE. This CDR3 is CASSSGQSDTDTQYF. The CDR3 DNA is TGTGCCAGCAGCTCCGGACAGAGTGACACAGATACGCAGTATTTT.

CDR3 nucleotide sequence: TGTGCCAGTAGTATAGCAGGTTATAATGAAAAACTGTTTTTT. Protein product: CASSIAGYNEKLFF. The rearrangement uses TRBV19 and TRBJ1-4; D remains ambiguous. Trimming pared 1 base from V and 4 bases from J, leaving 7 bases between. Looked up from germline, CDR1 is LNHDA and CDR2 is SQIVND (reference sequence). The CDR3 has 14 amino acids.

The rearrangement links TRBV10-3 to TRBJ1-5; weak D call: TRBD1 (5 bases). Per germline, CDR1 ENHRY and CDR2 SYGVKD. The CDR3 is made up of 17 amino acids. V was clipped by 5 bases and J by 4 bases, with 21 bases between them. This CDR3 is CAISPLALQQANQPQHF. The CDR3, as DNA: TGTGCCATCAGTCCCTTGGCCCTTCAACAGGCTAATCAGCCCCAGCATTTT.

The CDR3 nucleotides read TGTGCCAGCAGTTACCAGTTTACAGGGAATCAGCCCCAGCATTTT. Its translation: CASSYQFTGNQPQHF. The chain employs TRBV6-6 and TRBJ1-5, with D maybe TRBD1 (6 bases). This CDR3 contains 15 residues. Germline lookup yields CDR1 MNHNY and CDR2 SVGAGI (reference sequence). Deletions cut 2 bases from V and 4 bases from J, with 12 bases between.

This chain joins TRBV9 and TRBJ1-1, with D possibly being TRBD1 (6 bases). The CDR3 spans 13 residues. V lost 4 bases and J lost 5, with 12 bases in between. CDR1 and CDR2 from the germline V gene are SGDLS and YYNGEE. CDR3 DNA sequence: TGTGCCAGCAGCTACGGGGGGCTTACTGAAGCTTTCTTT. Translated, it gives CASSYGGLTEAFF.

The chain uses TRBV5-4 and TRBJ2-7; D is uncertain. The CDR3 extends over 13 amino acids. Germline CDR1 SGHNT, CDR2 YYREEE (reference sequence). Trimming pared 5 bases from V and 2 bases from J, leaving 11 bases between. In DNA, the CDR3 is TGTGCCAGCAGATCGGACCTAACCTACGAGCAGTACTTC. This sequence encodes CASRSDLTYEQYF.

This chain connects TRBV6-5 to TRBJ2-2, with D unclear. Trimming removed 2 bases at V and 7 bases at J, with 8 bases between. The CDR3 is 13 amino acids. Germline CDR1 MNHEY, CDR2 SVGAGI. CDR3 region: CASSYPTGGELFF. The DNA of the CDR3 is TGTGCCAGCAGTTACCCTACGGGCGGGGAGCTGTTTTTT.

J is TRBJ2-3 and V is TRBV27; no firm D call. The germline CDR1 and CDR2 sequences are MNHEY and SMNVEV (reference sequence). Trimming cost V 5 bases and J 6 bases, with 12 bases left between them. The CDR3 consists of 13 residues. The CDR3 DNA reads as TGTGCCAGCAGTGGGTTAGTTATTGATACGCAGTATTTT. Translation gives CASSGLVIDTQYF.

CDR3 sequence (DNA): TGTGCCAGCAGCCCAGAATTTTCGTCTAGCCAAGACGATGAGCAGTTCTTC. This translates into CASSPEFSSSQDDEQFF. The rearrangement uses TRBV7-9 and TRBJ2-1, with D tentatively TRBD2 (5 bases). CDR3 length equals 17 residues. Deletions cut 5 bases from V and 8 bases from J, with 25 bases between. From germline, CDR1 is SEHNR and CDR2 FQNEAQ (reference sequence).

On this clone: The same CDR3 arises from other DNA sequences in this sample as well. This sequence joins TRBV9 and TRBJ2-7; D might be TRBD1 (6 bases). The length of the CDR3 is 14 residues. V lost 0 bases to trimming and J lost 2 bases, with 9 bases between them. CDR1 SGDLS and CDR2 YYNGEE come from the germline V gene. CDR3: CASSVGGHTYEQYF. The CDR3 DNA reads as TGTGCCAGCAGCGTAGGGGGACACACCTACGAGCAGTACTTC.

This clone was seen once. The chain couples TRBV4-1 to TRBJ1-1; D unresolved. CDR3 length: 15 residues. The germline V and J ends were trimmed by 0 bases and 1 base, with 9 bases remaining between them. Germline V gene lookup returns CDR1 MGHRA and CDR2 YSYEKL. CDR3 amino acids: CASSQDDGENTEAFF. The CDR3 bases are TGCGCCAGCAGCCAAGATGATGGGGAGAACACTGAAGCTTTCTTT.

The rearrangement joins TRBV2 to TRBJ1-1; D perhaps matches TRBD1 (6 bases). With 1 base removed from V and 7 bases from J, the gap between germline ends came to 13 bases. CDR3 size: 14 residues. Germline V lookup: CDR1 SNHLY, CDR2 FYNNEI. The CDR3 region has the DNA TGTGCCAGCAGTGAAGGGCAGGGGCTGAGTGAAGCTTTCTTT. It is translated as CASSEGQGLSEAFF.

The chain is built from TRBV6-5 and TRBJ2-3, with a tentative D call TRBD2 (5 bases). CDR1 and CDR2 (germline): MNHEY, SVGAGI. The CDR3 totals 16 residues. V was clipped by 2 bases and J by 0 bases, with 12 bases between them. The CDR3: CASSYLGGLSTDTQYF. The CDR3 DNA follows: TGTGCCAGCAGTTACCTTGGCGGGCTAAGCACAGATACGCAGTATTTT.

The CDR3 here is CASSLVSRYYNEQFF. CDR3 DNA sequence: TGTGCCAGCAGCTTAGTCAGTAGGTACTACAATGAGCAGTTCTTC. V is TRBV11-1 and J is TRBJ2-1, with D hard to call. This CDR3 is built from 15 residues. The V gene's germline CDR1 is SGHAT and CDR2 FQDESV (reference sequence). The V gene lost 1 base and the J gene lost 3 bases, with 10 bases spanning the gap.

The gene calls are TRBV9 and TRBJ2-5; TRBD2 matches at 8 bases. After removal of 4 bases from V and 0 bases from J, the junction contained 8 bases not matched to a gene. Germline loops: CDR1 SGDLS, CDR2 YYNGEE. The CDR3 is 16 amino acids. DNA of the CDR3: TGTGCCAGCAGCCCAACTAGCGGCAGGTACCAAGAGACCCAGTACTTC. It is translated as CASSPTSGRYQETQYF.